Sequencing of this T cell receptor (beta chain) was carried out in a study of cytomegalovirus exposure and HLA in healthy donors. Study results and limitations: Overall, around 150 TCR beta chains were annotated as cytomegalovirus-associated. Most TCRs appeared rarely, but some public TCRs recurred in many donors. Specific recognition of CMV antigens was confirmed in vitro for a few chains (all CMV-associated).

This clone has a single count. Its matching antigen is unknown. Germline assignment: CDR1 SGHAT and CDR2 FQNNGV. V lost 0 bases, J lost 3 bases, and 17 bases lay in between. The CDR3 spans 18 residues. Profiled with immunoSEQ multiplex PCR; TCRdb holds only in-frame clones, not every one. Counted here are approximately 120,000 clones, about 93% occurring once; the ten biggest clones make up 1% to 1.5%. The chain couples TRBV11-2 to TRBJ2-2; D might be TRBD2 (6 bases). The TCR originated in a woman under 30 in good health and CMV-seronegative. Sequencing was carried out using PBMCs. In nucleotides, the CDR3 is TGTGCCAGCAGCTTAGACCTCGGGGGAGCGGCATACACCGGGGAGCTGTTTTTT. This encodes CASSLDLGGAAYTGELFF.